What follows is one TCR beta chain and its context. The antigen remains unidentified. Construction of the TCR beta libraries employed iRepertoire HTBI primers in conjunction with Arm-PCR of CDR3 regions. A single record per CDR3 protein comes from TCRdb applying MiXCR to the multiplex PCR reads. The sample includes roughly 400,000 distinct CDR3 sequences, 20% to 25% seen only once; the top ten take 20%. Time point reported: persistent/refractory GD, antithyroid drugs over 5 years with positive TRAb. TCR sequences were obtained from RNA taken from PBMCs. This sample is drawn from a study of regulatory T cells in long-lasting Graves disease. Findings and caveats of the study: Among the persistent patients, 2,500 to 3,000 public clonotypes were shared, more than the approximately 960 shared among new patients.

CDR3 length equals 15 residues. V lost 1 base to trimming and J lost 7 bases; unmatched junction nucleotides: 10. The source material was peripheral blood mononuclear cells (PBMCs), sampled when the disease was refractory, from a patient treated with antithyroid drugs. This sequence originates from a female donor with Graves disease. The chain is built from TRBV12-3 or TRBV12-4 and TRBJ2-7; 7 bases match TRBD1. The CDR3, as DNA: TGTGCCAGCAGTTTAGGTGACAGGGAGCTTGGGGAGCAGTACTTC. Translating gives CASSLGDRELGEQYF.